This T cell receptor beta chain was sequenced for a study of T cells after yellow fever vaccination. General study points: Post-booster reappearance was seen for most primary-vaccination clones (about 96% CD4, roughly 86% CD8). Faster peaking, at day 5 versus 15, marked a secondary response that was weaker. Contamination of FACS-sorted repertoires by abundant clonotypes from the bulk population could occur.

Template switching with 5'RACE generated the TCR cDNA and added a universal primer site and UMIs. Each CDR3 protein is one row after TCRdb ran MiXCR on the 5' RACE reads. This sample has approximately 550,000 distinct CDR3 sequences, with roughly 14% found just once. The length of the CDR3 is 15 residues. Germline assignment: CDR1 MNHNS and CDR2 SASEGT. The V and J ends lost 6 bases and 2 bases, in that order; junction bases with no gene match: 10. This clonotype was observed a handful of times. Its antigen remains unknown. This sample comprised PBMCs, obtained on the day of the yellow fever booster vaccination. The chain links TRBV6-1 to TRBJ2-7, with 7 bases identical to TRBD1. The clonotype was recovered from a man aged 25-45 years who received the YFV17D yellow fever vaccine. The DNA of the CDR3 is TGTGCCAGCAGCTCCAGACAGGGTTCCCCCTACGAGCAGTACTTC. This codes for CASSSRQGSPYEQYF.